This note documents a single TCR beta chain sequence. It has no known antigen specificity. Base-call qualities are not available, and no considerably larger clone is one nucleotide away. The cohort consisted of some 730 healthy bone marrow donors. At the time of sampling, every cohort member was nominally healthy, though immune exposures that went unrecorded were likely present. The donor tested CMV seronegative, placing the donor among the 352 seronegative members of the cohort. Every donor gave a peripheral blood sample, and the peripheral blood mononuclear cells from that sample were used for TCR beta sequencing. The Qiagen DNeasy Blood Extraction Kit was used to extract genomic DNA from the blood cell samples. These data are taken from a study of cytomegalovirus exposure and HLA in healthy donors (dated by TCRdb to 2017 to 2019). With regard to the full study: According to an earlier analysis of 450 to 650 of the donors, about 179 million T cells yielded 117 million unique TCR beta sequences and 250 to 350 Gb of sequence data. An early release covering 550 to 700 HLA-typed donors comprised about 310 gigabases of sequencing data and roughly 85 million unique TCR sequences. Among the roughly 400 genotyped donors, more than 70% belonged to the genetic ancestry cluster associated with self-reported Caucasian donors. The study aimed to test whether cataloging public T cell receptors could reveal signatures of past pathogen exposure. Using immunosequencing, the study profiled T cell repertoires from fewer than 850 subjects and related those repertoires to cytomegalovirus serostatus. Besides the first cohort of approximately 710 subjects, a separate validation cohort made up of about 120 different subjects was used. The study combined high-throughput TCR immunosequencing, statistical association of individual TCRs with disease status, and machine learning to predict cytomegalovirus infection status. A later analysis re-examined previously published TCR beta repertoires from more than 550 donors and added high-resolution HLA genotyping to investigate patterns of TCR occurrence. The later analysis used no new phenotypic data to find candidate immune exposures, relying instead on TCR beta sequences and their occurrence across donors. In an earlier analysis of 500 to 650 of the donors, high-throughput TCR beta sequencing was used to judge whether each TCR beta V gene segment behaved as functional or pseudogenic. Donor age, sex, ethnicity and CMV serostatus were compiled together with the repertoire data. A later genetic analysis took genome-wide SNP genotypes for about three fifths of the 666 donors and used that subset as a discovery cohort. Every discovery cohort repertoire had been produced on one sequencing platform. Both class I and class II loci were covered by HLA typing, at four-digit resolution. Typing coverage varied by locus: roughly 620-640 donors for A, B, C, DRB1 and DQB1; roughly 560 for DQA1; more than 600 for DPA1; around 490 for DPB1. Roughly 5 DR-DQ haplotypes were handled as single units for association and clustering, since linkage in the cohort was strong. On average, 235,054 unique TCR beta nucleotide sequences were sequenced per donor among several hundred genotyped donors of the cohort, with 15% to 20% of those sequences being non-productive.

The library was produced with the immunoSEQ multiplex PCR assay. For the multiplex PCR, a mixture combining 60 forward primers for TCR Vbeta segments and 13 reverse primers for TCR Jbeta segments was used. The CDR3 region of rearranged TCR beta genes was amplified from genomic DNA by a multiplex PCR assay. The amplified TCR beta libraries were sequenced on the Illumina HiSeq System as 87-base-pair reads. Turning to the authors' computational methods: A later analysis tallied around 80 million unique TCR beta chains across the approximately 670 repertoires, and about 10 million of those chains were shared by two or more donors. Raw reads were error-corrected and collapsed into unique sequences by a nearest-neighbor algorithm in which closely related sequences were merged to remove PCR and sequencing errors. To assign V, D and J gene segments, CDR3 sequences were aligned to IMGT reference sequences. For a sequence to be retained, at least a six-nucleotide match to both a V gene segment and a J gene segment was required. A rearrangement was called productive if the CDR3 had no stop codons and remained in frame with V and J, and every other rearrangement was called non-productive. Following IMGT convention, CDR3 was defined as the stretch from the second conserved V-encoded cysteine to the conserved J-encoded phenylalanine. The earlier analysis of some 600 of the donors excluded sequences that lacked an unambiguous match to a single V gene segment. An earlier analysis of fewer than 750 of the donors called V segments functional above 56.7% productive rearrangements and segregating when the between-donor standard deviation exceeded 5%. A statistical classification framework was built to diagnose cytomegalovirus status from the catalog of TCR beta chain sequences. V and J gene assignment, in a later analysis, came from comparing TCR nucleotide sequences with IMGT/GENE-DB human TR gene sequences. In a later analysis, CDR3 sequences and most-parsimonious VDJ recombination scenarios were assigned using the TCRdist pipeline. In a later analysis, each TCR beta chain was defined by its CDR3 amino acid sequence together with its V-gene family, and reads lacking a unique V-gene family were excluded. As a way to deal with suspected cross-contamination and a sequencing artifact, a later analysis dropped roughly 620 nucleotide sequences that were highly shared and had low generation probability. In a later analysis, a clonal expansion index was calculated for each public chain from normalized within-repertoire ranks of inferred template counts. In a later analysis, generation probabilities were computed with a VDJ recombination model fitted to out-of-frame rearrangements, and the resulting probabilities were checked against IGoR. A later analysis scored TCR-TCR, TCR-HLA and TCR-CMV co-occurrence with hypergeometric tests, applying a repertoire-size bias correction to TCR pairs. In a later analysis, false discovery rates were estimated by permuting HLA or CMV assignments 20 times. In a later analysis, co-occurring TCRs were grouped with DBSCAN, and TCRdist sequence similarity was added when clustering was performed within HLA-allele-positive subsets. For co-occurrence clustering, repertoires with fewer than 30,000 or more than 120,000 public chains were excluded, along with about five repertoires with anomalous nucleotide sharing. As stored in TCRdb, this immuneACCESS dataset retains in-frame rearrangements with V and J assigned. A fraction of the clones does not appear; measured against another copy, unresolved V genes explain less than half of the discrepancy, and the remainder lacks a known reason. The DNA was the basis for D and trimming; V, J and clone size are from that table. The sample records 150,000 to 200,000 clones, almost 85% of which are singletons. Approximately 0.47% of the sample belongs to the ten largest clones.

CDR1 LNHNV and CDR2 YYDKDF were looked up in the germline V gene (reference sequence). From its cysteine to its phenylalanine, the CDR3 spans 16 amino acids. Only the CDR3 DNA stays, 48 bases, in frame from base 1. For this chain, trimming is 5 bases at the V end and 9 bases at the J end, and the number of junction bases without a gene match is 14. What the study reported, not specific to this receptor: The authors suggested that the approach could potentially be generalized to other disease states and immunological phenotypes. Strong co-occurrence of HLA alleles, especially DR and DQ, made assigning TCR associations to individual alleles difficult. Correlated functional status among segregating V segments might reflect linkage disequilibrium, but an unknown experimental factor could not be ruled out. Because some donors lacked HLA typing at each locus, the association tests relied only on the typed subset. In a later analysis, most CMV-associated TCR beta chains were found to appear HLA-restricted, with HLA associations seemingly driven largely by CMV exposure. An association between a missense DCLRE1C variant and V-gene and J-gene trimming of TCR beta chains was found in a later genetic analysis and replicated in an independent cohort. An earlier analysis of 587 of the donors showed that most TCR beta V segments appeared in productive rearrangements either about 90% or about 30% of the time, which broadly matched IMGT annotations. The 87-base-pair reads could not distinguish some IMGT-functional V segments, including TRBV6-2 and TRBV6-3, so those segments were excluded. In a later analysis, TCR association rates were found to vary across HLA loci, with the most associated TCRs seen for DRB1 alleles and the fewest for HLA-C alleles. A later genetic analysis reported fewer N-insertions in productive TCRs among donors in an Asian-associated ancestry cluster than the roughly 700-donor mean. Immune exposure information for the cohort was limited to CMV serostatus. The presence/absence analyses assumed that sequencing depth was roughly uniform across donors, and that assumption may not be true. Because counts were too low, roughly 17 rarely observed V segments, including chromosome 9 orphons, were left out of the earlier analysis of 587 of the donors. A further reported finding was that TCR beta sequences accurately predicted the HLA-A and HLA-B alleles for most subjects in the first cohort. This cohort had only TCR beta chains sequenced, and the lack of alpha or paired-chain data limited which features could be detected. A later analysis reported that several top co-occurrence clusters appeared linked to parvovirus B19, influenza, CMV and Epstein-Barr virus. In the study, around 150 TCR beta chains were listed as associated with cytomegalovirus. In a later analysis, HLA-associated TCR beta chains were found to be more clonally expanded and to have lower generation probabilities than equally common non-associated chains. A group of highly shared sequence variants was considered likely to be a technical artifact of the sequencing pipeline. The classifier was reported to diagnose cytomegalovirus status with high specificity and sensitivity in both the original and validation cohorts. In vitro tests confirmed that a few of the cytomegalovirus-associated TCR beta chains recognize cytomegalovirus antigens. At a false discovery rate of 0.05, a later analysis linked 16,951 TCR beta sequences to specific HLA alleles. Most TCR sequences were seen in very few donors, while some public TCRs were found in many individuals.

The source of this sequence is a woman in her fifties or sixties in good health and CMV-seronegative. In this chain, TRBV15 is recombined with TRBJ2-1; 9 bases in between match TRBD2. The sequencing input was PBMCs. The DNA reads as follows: TGTGCCACCAGCCGCCCCAGGACTAGCGCTTCAACTGAGCAGTTCTTC. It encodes CATSRPRTSASTEQFF.